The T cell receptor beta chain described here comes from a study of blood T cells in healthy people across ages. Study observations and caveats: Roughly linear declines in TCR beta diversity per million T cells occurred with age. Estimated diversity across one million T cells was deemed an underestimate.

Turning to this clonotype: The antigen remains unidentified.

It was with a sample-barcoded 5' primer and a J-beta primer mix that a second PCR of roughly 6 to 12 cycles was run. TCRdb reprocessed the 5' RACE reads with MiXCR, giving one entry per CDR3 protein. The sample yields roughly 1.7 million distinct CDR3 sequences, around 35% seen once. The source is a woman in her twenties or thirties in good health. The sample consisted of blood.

CDR3 nucleotides: TGTGCCAGCAGCCTCAGAGGTCAGAACACTGAAGCTTTCTTT. Amino acid sequence: CASSLRGQNTEAFF. The chain employs TRBV9 and TRBJ1-1; no definite D call. Trimming took 4 bases from V and 1 from J, leaving 11 bases between them. This CDR3 has 14 amino acids. The V gene's germline CDR1 is SGDLS and CDR2 YYNGEE. The full variable domain, with the rest looked up from reference TRBV9 and TRBJ1-1, is DSGVTQTPKHLITATGQRVTLRCSPRSGDLSVYWYQQSLDQGLQFLIQYYNGEERAKGNILERFSAQQFPDLHSELNLSSLELGDSALYFCASSLRGQNTEAFFGQGTRLTVV.